This T cell receptor (beta chain) was identified in a study of T cell responses to AZD1222 COVID-19 vaccine. CDR1 GTSNPN and CDR2 SVGIG come from the germline V gene (reference sequence). The CDR3 runs to 13 residues. Trimming pared 7 bases from V and 2 bases from J, leaving 12 bases between. Measured with immunoSEQ multiplex PCR; TCRdb has only the in-frame clones, and not every one. Of approximately 90,000 clones in the sample, around 90% were seen once. The material sequenced was peripheral blood, taken on day 0 of AZD1222 vaccination. The chain joins TRBV30 to TRBJ1-3, with a possible D match to TRBD1 (5 bases). This TCR came from an adult in good health. CDR3 coding DNA: TGTGCCTCCTTCTCAGGGACTGGAAACACCATATATTTT. Translated: CASFSGTGNTIYF.